One sample yielded the 20 T cell receptor beta chains listed below, sequenced in a study of blood T cell repertoires in COVID-19. The table came from immunoSEQ multiplex PCR; TCRdb's copy has only in-frame clones and leaves some out. The sample carries about 210,000 clones, about 76% recorded once. Sample: PBMCs or T cells enriched from blood (not recorded which). Receptor source: a woman between 50 and 59 years old with acute COVID-19.

The chain couples TRBV27 to TRBJ1-1; perhaps TRBD1 as D (6 bases). The germline V and J ends were trimmed by 6 bases and 1 base, with 12 bases remaining between them. Germline V gene sequence: CDR1 MNHEY, CDR2 SMNVEV (reference sequence). The CDR3 loop spans 14 amino acids. CDR3 in amino acids: CASRQGTGNTEAFF. In DNA, the CDR3 is TGTGCCAGCAGACAGGGAACAGGGAACACTGAAGCTTTCTTT.

V gene TRBV7-2 combines with J gene TRBJ1-1; D is perhaps TRBD1 (6 bases). The CDR3 consists of 13 residues. Germline CDR1 is SGHTA and CDR2 is FQGNSA. V lost 5 bases and J 7 bases, leaving 14 bases between the germline ends. For the CDR3, the DNA is TGTGCCAGCAGCGCCGGGACACGGTATGAAGCTTTCTTT. Translating it yields CASSAGTRYEAFF.

CDR3 bases: TGTGCCAGCTCACCGAGACAGGCAAGGAGCTCCTACGAGCAGTACTTC. Its translation: CASSPRQARSSYEQYF. This rearrangement joins TRBV18 to TRBJ2-7; maybe TRBD1 (6 bases). The CDR3 has 16 residues. Germline CDR1 and CDR2: KGHSH and LQKENI. Trimming took off 3 bases at V and 0 bases at J, with 15 bases between the two ends.

The chain recombines TRBV28 with TRBJ2-7; D is unresolved. Trimming shortened V by 7 bases and J by 3 bases, and 16 bases separated the two germline ends. Germline values: CDR1 MDHEN, CDR2 SYDVKM. The CDR3 totals 14 residues. The CDR3 loop reads CASTTLTSLYEQYF. The CDR3 DNA is TGTGCCAGCACCACCCTGACAAGCCTCTACGAGCAGTACTTC. Full variable domain (remainder filled in from reference TRBV28 and TRBJ2-7): DVKVTQSSRYLVKRTGEKVFLECVQDMDHENMFWYRQDPGLGLRLIYFSYDVKMKEKGDIPEGYSVSREKKERFSLILESASTNQTSMYLCASTTLTSLYEQYFGPGTRLTVT.

V gene TRBV7-3 combines with J gene TRBJ2-3; 7 bases map to TRBD1. Per germline, CDR1 SGHTA and CDR2 FQGTGA. Trimming removed 1 base from V and 5 bases from J; junction bases left unmatched: 9. This CDR3 is built from 16 residues. The CDR3 sequence is CASSLKGQQTGDTQYF. CDR3 DNA sequence: TGTGCCAGCAGCTTAAAGGGACAGCAGACGGGAGATACGCAGTATTTT. Using reference TRBV7-3 and TRBJ2-3 for the parts outside the CDR3, the full variable domain is GAGVSQTPSNKVTEKGKYVELRCDPISGHTALYWYRQSLGQGPEFLIYFQGTGAADDSGLPNDRFFAVRPEGSVSTLKIQRTERGDSAVYLCASSLKGQQTGDTQYFGPGTRLTVL.

This chain uses TRBV7-2 with TRBJ1-5; perhaps TRBD1 as D (6 bases). The germline V gene encodes CDR1 SGHTA and CDR2 FQGNSA. This CDR3 is built from 17 residues. The V end lost 1 base, the J end lost 4 bases, and 17 bases lay between the germline ends. The CDR3 protein is CASSLGTLGALNQPQHF. The CDR3 nucleotides read TGTGCCAGCAGCTTAGGGACATTGGGGGCCCTAAATCAGCCCCAGCATTTT.

This clone was seen only once. This chain links TRBV18 with TRBJ2-5, with 8 bases fitting TRBD1. The germline V gene encodes CDR1 KGHSH and CDR2 LQKENI. CDR3 length: 15 residues. The J segment lost 5 bases and the V segment lost 1 base, leaving 6 bases of the junction unmatched. Here the CDR3 reads CASSPQTGVGETQYF. The DNA of the CDR3 is TGTGCCAGCTCACCACAGACAGGGGTAGGGGAGACCCAGTACTTC.

The chain links TRBV2 to TRBJ1-1; perhaps TRBD1 as D (6 bases). Per germline, CDR1 SNHLY and CDR2 FYNNEI. The V end lost 7 bases, the J end lost 1 base, and 13 bases lay between the germline ends. This CDR3 is 14 amino acids long. The CDR3 sequence: CASTSGTPNTEAFF. CDR3 coding DNA: TGTGCCAGCACTTCCGGGACACCGAACACTGAAGCTTTCTTT. The full variable domain, in which reference TRBV2 and TRBJ1-1 provide the parts outside the CDR3, is EPEVTQTPSHQVTQMGQEVILRCVPISNHLYFYWYRQILGQKVEFLVSFYNNEISEKSEIFDDQFSVERPDGSNFTLKIRSTKLEDSAMYFCASTSGTPNTEAFFGQGTRLTVV.

This clone occurred once. The rearrangement uses TRBV7-9 and TRBJ2-7, with TRBD1 matching over 9 bases. This CDR3 comprises 14 residues. The trim removed 6 bases at V and 1 base at J, leaving 4 bases unmatched. Germline lookup yields CDR1 SEHNR and CDR2 FQNEAQ (reference sequence). For the CDR3, the DNA is TGTGCCAGCAGTAGAGGGACAGGGTCCTACGAGCAGTACTTC. It encodes CASSRGTGSYEQYF.

This clone has more than one count but fewer than ten. The V gene is TRBV5-5, the J gene TRBJ1-2, with 7 bases lining up with TRBD1. Losses at the gene ends were 4 bases for V and 5 bases for J; bases not matched to a gene: 23. The CDR3 length is 19 residues. Germline values: CDR1 SGHKS, CDR2 YYEKEE (reference sequence). The CDR3 DNA sequence: TGTGCCAGCAGCCCCTTGAGGGAGAGACAGGGACCGAGGGGGTATGGCTACACCTTC. It yields the protein CASSPLRERQGPRGYGYTF.

The chain is built from TRBV28 and TRBJ1-5, with 8 bases fitting TRBD1. V dropped 6 bases and J dropped 6; count of bases not matched to a gene: 7. CDR1 is MDHEN and CDR2 is SYDVKM in the germline V gene. The CDR3 is 14 residues long. The CDR3 DNA reads TGTGCCAGCAGGCCTGCAGGGGGCGGTCAGCCCCAGCATTTT. It specifies CASRPAGGGQPQHF.

This clone was observed a handful of times. The genes are TRBV28 and TRBJ2-4, with D tentatively TRBD1 (5 bases). Germline V gene sequence: CDR1 MDHEN, CDR2 SYDVKM. The CDR3 sequence is 14 residues long. Trimming left V 8 bases short and J 2 bases short, with 13 bases between. DNA for the CDR3: TGTGCCAGCCGGTCTAGGGGTACCAAAAACATTCAGTACTTC. It encodes CASRSRGTKNIQYF.

V usage is TRBV4-1 and J usage is TRBJ1-1; tentatively, D is TRBD1 (5 bases). CDR3 size: 14 residues. Germline CDR1 and CDR2: MGHRA and YSYEKL. V shed 4 bases and J shed 3 bases, with 12 bases lying between them. CDR3 loop: CASSRRGGDTEAFF. CDR3 in DNA: TGCGCCAGCAGCCGCCGCGGGGGGGACACTGAAGCTTTCTTT.

This chain connects TRBV28 to TRBJ1-3; unclear D gene. CDR3 length: 11 residues. V was cut by 8 bases and J by 4 bases, with 6 bases left in between. Germline lookup yields CDR1 MDHEN and CDR2 SYDVKM. The CDR3 nucleotides read TGTGCCAGCGAGAGGGGAAACACCATATATTTT. This gives the protein CASERGNTIYF.

This clone was seen many times. The chain carries TRBV7-3 and TRBJ2-5, with D perhaps TRBD1 (6 bases). The germline gives CDR1 SGHTA, CDR2 FQGTGA. The CDR3 extends over 15 amino acids. V was trimmed by 2 bases and J by 4 bases, leaving 14 bases between them. In DNA, the CDR3 is TGTGCCAGCAGCTTATTACAGGGCGAGGGAGAGACCCAGTACTTC. It specifies CASSLLQGEGETQYF.

V is TRBV21-1 and J is TRBJ2-1; the tabulated D call, TRBD1, remains unverified against the DNA. TRBV21-1 is assigned pseudogene status. The CDR3 has 19 residues. The CDR3, as DNA: TGTGCCAGCAGCAAAGTAGGAGACAGGGTTAATATGCCCTACAATGAGCAGTTCTTC. Residues: CASSKVGDRVNMPYNEQFF.

The chain uses TRBV4-3 and TRBJ2-2, with TRBD2 identical over 7 bases. The CDR3 is 14 amino acids. Germline V CDR1 and CDR2: LGHNA, YSLEER. The V and J ends lost 2 bases and 4 bases, in that order; junction bases with no gene match: 1. The CDR3 spells CASSQSGGTGELFF. DNA of the CDR3: TGCGCCAGCAGCCAATCGGGGGGCACCGGGGAGCTGTTTTTT.

This clone was observed at least ten times. The J gene is TRBJ1-2, the V gene TRBV4-1, with a possible D match to TRBD1 (6 bases). Germline V gene sequence: CDR1 MGHRA, CDR2 YSYEKL. V was cut by 5 bases and J by 1 base, with 14 bases left in between. The CDR3 extends over 15 amino acids. For the CDR3, the DNA is TGCGCCAGCAGCTTTACCGGACAGATTAACTATGGCTACACCTTC. Its translation is CASSFTGQINYGYTF.

The rearrangement uses TRBV5-1 and TRBJ2-3; 11 nucleotides align to TRBD2. The CDR3 runs 14 residues. The germline CDR1 and CDR2 sequences are SGHRS and YFSETQ. The J segment lost 8 bases and the V segment lost 4 bases, leaving 6 bases of the junction unmatched. The CDR3 loop reads CASSPGTSGFTQYF. The CDR3 DNA follows: TGCGCCAGCAGCCCGGGGACTAGCGGTTTTACGCAGTATTTT.

The chain couples TRBV12-5 to TRBJ1-1; 7 nucleotides match TRBD1. This CDR3 contains 16 residues. Losses at the gene ends were 9 bases for V and 2 bases for J; bases not matched to a gene: 15. Germline-derived CDR1 and CDR2 are LGHNT and FRNRAP. CDR3 protein: CASPKRTDRDNTEAFF. The DNA for the CDR3 is TGTGCTAGCCCCAAACGAACAGACAGGGATAACACTGAAGCTTTCTTT.